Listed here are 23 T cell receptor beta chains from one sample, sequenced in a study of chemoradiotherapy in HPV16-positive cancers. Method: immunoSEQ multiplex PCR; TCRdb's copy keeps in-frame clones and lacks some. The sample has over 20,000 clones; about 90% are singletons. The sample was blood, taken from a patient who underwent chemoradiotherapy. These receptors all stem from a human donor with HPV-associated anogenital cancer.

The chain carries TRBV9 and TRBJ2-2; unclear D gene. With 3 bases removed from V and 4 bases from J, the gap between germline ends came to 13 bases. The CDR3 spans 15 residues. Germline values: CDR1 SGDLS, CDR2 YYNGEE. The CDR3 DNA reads TGTGCCAGCAGCGCCCGACAAGGCAGCACCGGGGAGCTGTTTTTT. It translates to CASSARQGSTGELFF.

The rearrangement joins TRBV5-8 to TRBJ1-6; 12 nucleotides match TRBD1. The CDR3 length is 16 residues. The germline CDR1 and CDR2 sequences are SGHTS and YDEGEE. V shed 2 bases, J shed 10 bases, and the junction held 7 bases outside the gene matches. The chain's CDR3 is CASSFIGGTGGSPLHF. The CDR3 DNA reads TGTGCCAGCAGCTTTATCGGGGGGACAGGGGGCTCACCCCTCCACTTT.

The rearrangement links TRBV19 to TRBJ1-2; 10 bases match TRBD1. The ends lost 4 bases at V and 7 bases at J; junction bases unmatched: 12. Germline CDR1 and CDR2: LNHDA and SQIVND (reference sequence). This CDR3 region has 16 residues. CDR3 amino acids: CASSTQTGGIAIGYTF. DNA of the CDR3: TGTGCCAGTAGTACTCAGACAGGGGGCATCGCTATTGGCTACACCTTC. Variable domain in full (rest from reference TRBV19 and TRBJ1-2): DGGITQSPKYLFRKEGQNVTLSCEQNLNHDAMYWYRQDPGQGLRLIYYSQIVNDFQKGDIAEGYSVSREKKESFPLTVTSAQKNPTAFYLCASSTQTGGIAIGYTFGSGTRLTVV.

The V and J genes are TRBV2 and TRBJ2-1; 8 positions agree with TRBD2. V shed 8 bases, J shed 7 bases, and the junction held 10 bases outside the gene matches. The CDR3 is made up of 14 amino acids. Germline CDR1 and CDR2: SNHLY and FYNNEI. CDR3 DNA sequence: TGTGCCAGCGTACTAGCGGAGGGGCAAAATGAGCAGTTCTTC. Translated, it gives CASVLAEGQNEQFF.

CDR3 in DNA: TGTGCCTGTTTGAGACTCGGGGCCTACGAGCAGTACTTC. Its translation: CACLRLGAYEQYF. The chain recombines TRBV30 with TRBJ2-7, with D possibly matching TRBD2 (5 bases). The germline V and J ends were trimmed by 6 bases and 2 bases, with 14 bases remaining between them. Per the germline V gene, CDR1 is GTSNPN and CDR2 is SVGIG (reference sequence). The length of the CDR3 is 13 residues. Combining the CDR3 with reference TRBV30 and TRBJ2-7 gives the whole variable domain SQTIHQWPATLVQPVGSPLSLECTVEGTSNPNLYWYRQAAGRGLQLLFYSVGIGQISSEVPQNLSASRPQDRQFILSSKKLLLSDSGFYLCACLRLGAYEQYFGPGTRLTVT.

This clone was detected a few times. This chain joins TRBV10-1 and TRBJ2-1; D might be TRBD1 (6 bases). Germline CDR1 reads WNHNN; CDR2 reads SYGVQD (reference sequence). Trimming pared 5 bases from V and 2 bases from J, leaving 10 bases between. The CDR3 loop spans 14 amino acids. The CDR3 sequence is CASSLGQPYNEQFF. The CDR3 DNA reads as TGCGCCAGCAGTCTCGGACAGCCCTACAATGAGCAGTTCTTC.

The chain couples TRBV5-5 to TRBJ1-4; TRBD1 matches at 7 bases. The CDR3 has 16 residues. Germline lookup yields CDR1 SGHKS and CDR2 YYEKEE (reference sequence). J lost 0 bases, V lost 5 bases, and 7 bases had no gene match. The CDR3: CASRLTGTATNEKLFF. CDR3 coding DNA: TGTGCCAGCAGGTTGACAGGGACGGCAACTAATGAAAAACTGTTTTTT. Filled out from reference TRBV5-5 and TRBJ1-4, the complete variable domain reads DAGVTQSPTHLIKTRGQQVTLRCSPISGHKSVSWYQQVLGQGPQFIFQYYEKEERGRGNFPDRFSARQFPNYSSELNVNALLLGDSALYLCASRLTGTATNEKLFFGSGTQLSVL.

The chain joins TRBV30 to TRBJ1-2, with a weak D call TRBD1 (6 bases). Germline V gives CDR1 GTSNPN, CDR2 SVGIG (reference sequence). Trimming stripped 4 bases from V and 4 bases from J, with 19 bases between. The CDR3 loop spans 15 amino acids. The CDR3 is CAWMHQAGDAYGYTF. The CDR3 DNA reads TGTGCCTGGATGCACCAGGCAGGGGACGCCTATGGCTACACCTTC.

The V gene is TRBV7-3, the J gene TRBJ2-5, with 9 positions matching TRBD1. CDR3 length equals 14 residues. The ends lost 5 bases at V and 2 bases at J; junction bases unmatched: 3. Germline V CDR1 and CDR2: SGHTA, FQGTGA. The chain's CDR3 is CASSLDRGQETQYF. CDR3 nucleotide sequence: TGTGCCAGCAGCCTCGACAGGGGGCAAGAGACCCAGTACTTC.

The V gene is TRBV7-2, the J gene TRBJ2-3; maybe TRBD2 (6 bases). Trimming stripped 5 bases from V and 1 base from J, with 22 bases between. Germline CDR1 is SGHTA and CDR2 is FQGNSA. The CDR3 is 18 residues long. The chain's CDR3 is CASSHDLPLSSGTDTQYF. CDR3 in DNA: TGTGCCAGCAGCCATGATCTCCCCTTGTCTAGCGGCACAGATACGCAGTATTTT.

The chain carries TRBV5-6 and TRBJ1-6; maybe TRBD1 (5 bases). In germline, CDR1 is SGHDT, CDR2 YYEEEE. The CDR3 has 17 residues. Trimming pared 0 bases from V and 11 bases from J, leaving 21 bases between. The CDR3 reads CASSLGRQGGVGPPLHF. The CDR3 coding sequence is TGTGCCAGCAGCTTGGGGCGCCAGGGTGGAGTAGGGCCACCCCTCCACTTT.

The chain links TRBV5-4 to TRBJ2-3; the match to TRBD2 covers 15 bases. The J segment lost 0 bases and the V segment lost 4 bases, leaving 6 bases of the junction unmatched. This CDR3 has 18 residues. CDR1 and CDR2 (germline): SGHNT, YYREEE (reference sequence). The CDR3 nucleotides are TGTGCCAGCAGCCCCGGACTAGCGGGGGGGCCGAGCACAGATACGCAGTATTTT. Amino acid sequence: CASSPGLAGGPSTDTQYF. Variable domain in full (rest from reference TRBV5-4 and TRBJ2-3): ETGVTQSPTHLIKTRGQQVTLRCSSQSGHNTVSWYQQALGQGPQFIFQYYREEENGRGNFPPRFSGLQFPNYSSELNVNALELDDSALYLCASSPGLAGGPSTDTQYFGPGTRLTVL.

The CDR3 sequence: CASRVAQAEAFF. In DNA, the CDR3 is TGCGCCAGCAGGGTGGCCCAGGCAGAAGCTTTCTTT. The genes are TRBV5-1 and TRBJ1-1; D not certain. Germline V gene data show CDR1 as SGHRS and CDR2 as YFSETQ. The V gene lost 5 bases and the J gene lost 8 bases, with 13 bases spanning the gap. This CDR3 is built from 12 residues.

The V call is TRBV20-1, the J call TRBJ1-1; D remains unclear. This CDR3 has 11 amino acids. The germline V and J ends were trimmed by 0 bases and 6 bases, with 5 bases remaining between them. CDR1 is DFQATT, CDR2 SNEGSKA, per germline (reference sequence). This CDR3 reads CSAREGPEAFF. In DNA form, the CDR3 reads TGCAGTGCTAGAGAAGGACCTGAAGCTTTCTTT.

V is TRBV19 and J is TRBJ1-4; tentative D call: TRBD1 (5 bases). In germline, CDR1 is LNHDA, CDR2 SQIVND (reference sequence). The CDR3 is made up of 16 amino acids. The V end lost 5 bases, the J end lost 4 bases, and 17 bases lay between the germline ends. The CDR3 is CASSDGTSGGNEKLFF. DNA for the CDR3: TGTGCCAGTAGTGACGGGACGTCCGGCGGTAATGAAAAACTGTTTTTT.

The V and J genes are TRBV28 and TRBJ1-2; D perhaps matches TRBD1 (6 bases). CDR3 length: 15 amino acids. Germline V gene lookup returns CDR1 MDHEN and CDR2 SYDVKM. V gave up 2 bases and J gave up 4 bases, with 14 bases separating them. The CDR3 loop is CASSLGAQGSYGYTF. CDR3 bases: TGTGCCAGCAGTTTAGGGGCACAGGGTTCCTATGGCTACACCTTC.

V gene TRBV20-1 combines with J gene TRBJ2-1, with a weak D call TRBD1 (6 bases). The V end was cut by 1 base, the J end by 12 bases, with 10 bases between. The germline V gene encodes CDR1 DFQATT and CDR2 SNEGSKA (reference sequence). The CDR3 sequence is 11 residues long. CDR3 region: CSARVTRGQFF. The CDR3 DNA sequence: TGCAGTGCTAGAGTTACCAGGGGGCAGTTCTTC.

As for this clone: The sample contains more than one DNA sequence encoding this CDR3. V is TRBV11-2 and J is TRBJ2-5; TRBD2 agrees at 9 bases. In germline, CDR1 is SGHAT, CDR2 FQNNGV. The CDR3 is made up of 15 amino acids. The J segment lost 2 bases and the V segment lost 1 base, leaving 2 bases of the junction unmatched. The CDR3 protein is CASSLGLAGQETQYF. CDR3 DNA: TGTGCCAGCAGCTTAGGCCTAGCGGGGCAAGAGACCCAGTACTTC.

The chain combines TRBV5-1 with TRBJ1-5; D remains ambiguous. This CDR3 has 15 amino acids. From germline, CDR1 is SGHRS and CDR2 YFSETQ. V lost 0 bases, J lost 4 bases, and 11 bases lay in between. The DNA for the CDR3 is TGCGCCAGCAGCTTGGTGGTGGAGGGAAATCAGCCCCAGCATTTT. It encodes CASSLVVEGNQPQHF.

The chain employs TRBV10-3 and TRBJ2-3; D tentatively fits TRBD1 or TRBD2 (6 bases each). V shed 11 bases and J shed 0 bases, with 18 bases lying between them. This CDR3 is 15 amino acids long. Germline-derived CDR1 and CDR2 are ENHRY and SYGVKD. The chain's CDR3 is CASTPKGGSTDTQYF. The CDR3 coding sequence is TGTGCCTCCACCCCAAAGGGGGGAAGCACAGATACGCAGTATTTT.

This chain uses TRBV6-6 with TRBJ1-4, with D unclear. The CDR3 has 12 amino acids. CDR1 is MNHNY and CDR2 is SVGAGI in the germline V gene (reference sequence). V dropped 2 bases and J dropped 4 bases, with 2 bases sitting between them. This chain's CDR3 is CASSYSNEKLFF. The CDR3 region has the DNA TGTGCCAGCAGTTACAGTAATGAAAAACTGTTTTTT.

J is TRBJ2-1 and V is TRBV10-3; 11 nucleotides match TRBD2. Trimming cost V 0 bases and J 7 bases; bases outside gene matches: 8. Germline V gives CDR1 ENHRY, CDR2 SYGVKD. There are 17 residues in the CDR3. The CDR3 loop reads CAISESSIIAGGNEQFF. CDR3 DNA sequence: TGTGCCATCAGTGAGTCGAGCATAATAGCGGGAGGGAATGAGCAGTTCTTC.

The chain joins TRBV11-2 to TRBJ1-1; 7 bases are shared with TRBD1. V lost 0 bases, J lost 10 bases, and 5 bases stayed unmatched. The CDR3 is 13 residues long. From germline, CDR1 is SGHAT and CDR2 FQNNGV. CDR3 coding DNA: TGTGCCAGCAGCTTAGACCTACAGGGGAGAGCTTTCTTT. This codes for CASSLDLQGRAFF.